Each of the 9 T cell receptor beta chains below was sequenced from the same sample in a study of response to subunit inactivated influenza vaccine. TCRdb recomputed calls from the RT-PCR reads with MiXCR, one row per CDR3 protein. The sample includes 550,000 to 650,000 distinct CDR3 sequences, approximately 12% seen only once; the top ten take roughly 10%. The sample was PBMCs from blood, taken on the day of vaccination. These receptors were obtained from a man aged 45-60 years who received an inactivated influenza vaccine.

This clonotype was found a few times. V usage is TRBV12-3 or TRBV12-4 and J usage is TRBJ2-7; 12 positions agree with TRBD2. V gave up 6 bases and J gave up 5 bases; unmatched junction bases: 5. The CDR3 loop spans 14 amino acids. In nucleotides, the CDR3 is TGTGCCAGCAGAACTAGCGGGAGGCGGAACGAGCAGTACTTC. This codes for CASRTSGRRNEQYF.

This clonotype was detected a few times. The chain uses TRBV18 and TRBJ2-2; D not certain. V gave up 5 bases and J gave up 1 base, with 14 bases separating them. Germline CDR1 and CDR2: KGHSH and LQKENI. The CDR3 is 16 residues long. CDR3 region: CASSTPEGRNTGELFF. The CDR3 region has the DNA TGTGCCAGCTCAACCCCGGAAGGGCGGAACACCGGGGAGCTGTTTTTT.

This clonotype was counted only a few times. The chain employs TRBV7-2 and TRBJ2-2; D remains unclear. Germline CDR1 and CDR2: SGHTA and FQGNSA. Trimming stripped 0 bases from V and 3 bases from J, with 8 bases between. The CDR3 consists of 15 residues. The CDR3, as DNA: TGTGCCAGCAGCTTAGCGCTGCCATACACCGGGGAGCTGTTTTTT. Residues: CASSLALPYTGELFF. The full variable domain, with the rest looked up from reference TRBV7-2 and TRBJ2-2, is GAGVSQSPSNKVTEKGKDVELRCDPISGHTALYWYRQSLGQGLEFLIYFQGNSAPDKSGLPSDRFSAERTGGSVSTLTIQRTQQEDSAVYLCASSLALPYTGELFFGEGSRLTVL.

Only a few counts were recorded for this clonotype. The rearrangement links TRBV2 to TRBJ2-1, with 9 bases fitting TRBD2. The CDR3 is made up of 16 amino acids. In germline, CDR1 is SNHLY, CDR2 FYNNEI. V was pared by 2 bases and J by 8 bases, with 10 bases of the junction left unmatched. CDR3 nucleotides: TGTGCCAGCAGTGAATCTCCTGGACTAGCGCCGGATGAGCAGTTCTTC. Translating gives CASSESPGLAPDEQFF.

The chain carries TRBV9 and TRBJ2-5; D unresolved. Per germline, CDR1 SGDLS and CDR2 YYNGEE. This CDR3 comprises 11 residues. Trimming shortened V by 0 bases and J by 7 bases, and 4 bases separated the two germline ends. CDR3 DNA sequence: TGTGCCAGCAGCGTAGGGCGGACCCAGTACTTC. Translation: CASSVGRTQYF.

The rearrangement joins TRBV24-1 to TRBJ1-1, with D uncertain. Germline V gene sequence: CDR1 KGHDR, CDR2 SFDVKD. This CDR3 contains 19 residues. With 0 bases removed from V and 0 bases from J, the gap between germline ends came to 19 bases. This CDR3 is CATSDLPVLSVNMNTEAFF. DNA of the CDR3: TGTGCCACCAGTGATTTGCCGGTTTTATCCGTTAACATGAACACTGAAGCTTTCTTT.

This clonotype turned up a few times. The chain recombines TRBV20-1 with TRBJ2-5; tentatively, D is TRBD2 (6 bases). Deletions cut 2 bases from V and 3 bases from J, with 7 bases between. This CDR3 is built from 12 residues. Germline V gene sequence: CDR1 DFQATT, CDR2 SNEGSKA (reference sequence). The CDR3 sequence: CSARPGEETQYF. In DNA, the CDR3 is TGCAGTGCTAGACCGGGGGAAGAGACCCAGTACTTC.

This clonotype came up many times. This chain links TRBV5-1 with TRBJ2-2; 9 positions match TRBD1. This CDR3 region has 15 residues. Germline CDR1 reads SGHRS; CDR2 reads YFSETQ. Written as DNA, the CDR3 is TGCGCAACCACTGAGGGACAGGGTCTAACCGGGGAGCTGTTTTTT. Its protein product is CATTEGQGLTGELFF.

This clonotype has a handful of counts. This chain uses TRBV11-2 with TRBJ2-2, with D unresolved. This CDR3 has 15 residues. Germline assignment: CDR1 SGHAT and CDR2 FQNNGV. The V end lost 6 bases, the J end lost 3 bases, and 14 bases lay between the germline ends. CDR3 sequence (DNA): TGTGCCAGCAGTTCCCTTTACTTTGACACCGGGGAGCTGTTTTTT. This translates into CASSSLYFDTGELFF. The complete variable domain, with remaining parts taken from reference TRBV11-2 and TRBJ2-2, reads EAGVAQSPRYKIIEKRQSVAFWCNPISGHATLYWYQQILGQGPKLLIQFQNNGVVDDSQLPKDRFSAERLKGVDSTLKIQPAKLEDSAVYLCASSSLYFDTGELFFGEGSRLTVL.